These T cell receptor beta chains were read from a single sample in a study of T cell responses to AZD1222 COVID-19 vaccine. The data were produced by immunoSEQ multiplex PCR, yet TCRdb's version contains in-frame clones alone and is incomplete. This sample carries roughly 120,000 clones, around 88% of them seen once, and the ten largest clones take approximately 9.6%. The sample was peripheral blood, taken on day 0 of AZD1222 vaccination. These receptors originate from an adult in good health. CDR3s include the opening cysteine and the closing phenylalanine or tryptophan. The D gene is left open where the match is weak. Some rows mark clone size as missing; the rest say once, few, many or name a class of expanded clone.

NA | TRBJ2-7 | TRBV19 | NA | CASWGGGTYEQYF | TGTGCCAGCTGGGGCGGAGGCACCTACGAGCAGTACTTC
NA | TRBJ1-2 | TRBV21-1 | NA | CAITVSGQASEEGYTF | TGTGCCATCACGGTGTCCGGACAGGCCTCAGAAGAGGGCTACACCTTC
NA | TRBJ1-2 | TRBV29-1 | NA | CSVEKGGYTF | TGCAGCGTCGAGAAGGGCGGCTACACCTTC
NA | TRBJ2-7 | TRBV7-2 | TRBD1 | CASSRQGAYEQYF | TGTGCCAGCAGTAGACAGGGGGCCTACGAGCAGTACTTC
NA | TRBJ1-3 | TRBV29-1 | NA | CSARTAHSGNTIYF | TGCAGCGCCCGGACAGCCCACTCTGGAAACACCATATATTTT
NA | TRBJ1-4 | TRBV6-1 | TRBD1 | CASSVRQGVINEKLFF | TGTGCCAGCAGTGTTCGGCAGGGGGTCATTAATGAAAAACTGTTTTTT
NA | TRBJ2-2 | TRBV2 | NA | CASSEGRTGELFF | TGTGCCAGCAGTGAAGGTCGCACCGGGGAGCTGTTTTTT
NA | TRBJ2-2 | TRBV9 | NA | CASSGGPPNTGELFF | TGTGCCAGCAGCGGAGGTCCTCCCAACACCGGGGAGCTGTTTTTT
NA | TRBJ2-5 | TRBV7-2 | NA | CASSLRSQETQYF | TGTGCCAGCAGCTTGAGGTCTCAAGAGACCCAGTACTTC
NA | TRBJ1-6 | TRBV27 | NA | CASSLAGGGGFVNNSPLHF | TGTGCCAGCAGTTTAGCGGGGGGCGGGGGGTTCGTAAATAATTCACCCCTCCACTTT
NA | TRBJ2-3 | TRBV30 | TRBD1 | CAWSSDRGLTDTQYF | TGTGCCTGGAGTTCAGACAGGGGGCTTACAGATACGCAGTATTTT
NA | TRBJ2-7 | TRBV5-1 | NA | CASSPRTENEQYF | TGCGCCAGCAGCCCCCGGACCGAAAACGAGCAGTACTTC
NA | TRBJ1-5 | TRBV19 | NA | CASSSHRGNQPQHF | TGTGCCAGTAGTTCTCACAGGGGCAATCAGCCCCAGCATTTT
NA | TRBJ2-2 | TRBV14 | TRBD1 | CASSQGQGSYAGELFF | TGTGCCAGCAGCCAGGGACAGGGCTCCTACGCCGGGGAGCTGTTTTTT
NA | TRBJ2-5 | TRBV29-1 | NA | CSVEVRVRETQYF | TGCAGCGTTGAAGTTCGGGTACGGGAGACCCAGTACTTC
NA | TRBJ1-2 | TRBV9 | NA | CASSVAPYGYTF | TGTGCCAGCAGCGTAGCCCCATATGGCTACACCTTC
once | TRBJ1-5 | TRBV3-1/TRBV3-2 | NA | CASSLWGGNQPQHF | TGTGCCAGCAGCCTCTGGGGGGGGAATCAGCCCCAGCATTTT
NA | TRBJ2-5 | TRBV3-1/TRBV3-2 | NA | CASSPHYAEETQYF | TGTGCCAGCAGCCCACATTACGCCGAGGAGACCCAGTACTTC
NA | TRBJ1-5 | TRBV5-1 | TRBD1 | CASSSDYLGQGNQPQHF | TGCGCCAGCAGCTCAGACTACCTTGGACAGGGAAACCAGCCCCAGCATTTT
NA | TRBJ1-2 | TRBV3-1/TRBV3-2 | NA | CASSHNYGYTF | TGTGCCAGCAGCCATAACTATGGCTACACCTTC
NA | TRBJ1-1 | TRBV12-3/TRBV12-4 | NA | CASSLNRVTEAFF | TGTGCCAGCAGTTTGAACAGGGTGACTGAAGCTTTCTTT
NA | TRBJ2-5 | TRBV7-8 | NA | CASSWTGRGGETQYF | TGTGCCAGCAGCTGGACAGGCCGGGGGGGAGAGACCCAGTACTTC
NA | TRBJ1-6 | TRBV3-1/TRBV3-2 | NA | CASSLTDNSPLHF | TGTGCCAGCAGCCTCACGGATAATTCACCCCTCCACTTT
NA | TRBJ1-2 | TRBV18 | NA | CASSPGSDYGYTF | TGTGCCAGCTCACCAGGGTCAGACTATGGCTACACCTTC
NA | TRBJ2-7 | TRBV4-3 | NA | CASSLQLYSSYEQYF | TGCGCCAGCAGCCTGCAATTATATAGCTCCTACGAGCAGTACTTC
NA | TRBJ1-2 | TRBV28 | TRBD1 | CAVQGANYGYTF | TGTGCGGTACAGGGGGCTAACTATGGCTACACCTTC
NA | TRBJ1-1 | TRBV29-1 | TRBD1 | CSGGQSTEAFF | TGCAGCGGGGGACAGTCCACTGAAGCTTTCTTT
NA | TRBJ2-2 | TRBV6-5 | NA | CASSFDRSGELFF | TGTGCCAGCAGCTTCGACAGGTCCGGGGAGCTGTTTTTT
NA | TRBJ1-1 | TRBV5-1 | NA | CASSFNSARSGTKDTEAFF | TGCGCCAGCAGCTTTAATTCCGCCCGGTCAGGGACGAAGGACACTGAAGCTTTCTTT
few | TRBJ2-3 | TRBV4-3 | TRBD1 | CASSLSGGHRGDTQYF | TGCGCCAGCAGCCTATCAGGGGGCCACCGGGGAGATACGCAGTATTTT
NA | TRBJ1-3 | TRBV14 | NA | CASSQGPSRGNTIYF | TGTGCCAGCAGCCAAGGGCCCAGCCGGGGAAACACCATATATTTT
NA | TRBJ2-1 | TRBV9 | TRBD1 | CASSSIHGQGARQFF | TGTGCCAGCAGTTCTATCCACGGACAGGGGGCCAGGCAGTTCTTC
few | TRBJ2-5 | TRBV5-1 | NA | CASSRRLEGQETQYF | TGCGCCAGCAGCAGAAGACTAGAGGGTCAAGAGACCCAGTACTTC
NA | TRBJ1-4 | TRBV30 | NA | CAWSATENNEKLFF | TGTGCCTGGAGTGCCACAGAGAATAATGAAAAACTGTTTTTT
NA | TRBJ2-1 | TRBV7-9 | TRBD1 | CASSLTGTAYNEQFF | TGTGCCAGCAGCTTAACCGGGACAGCCTACAATGAGCAGTTCTTC
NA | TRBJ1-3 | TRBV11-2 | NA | CASSLQVSGNTIYF | TGTGCCAGCAGCTTACAGGTCTCTGGAAACACCATATATTTT
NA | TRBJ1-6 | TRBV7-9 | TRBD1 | CASSSRDRSYTYNSPLHF | TGTGCCAGCAGCTCCAGGGACAGGTCGTACACCTATAATTCACCCCTCCACTTT
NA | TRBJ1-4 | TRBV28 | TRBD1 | CASSTIDRDKEEKLFF | TGTGCCAGCAGTACGATCGACAGGGACAAGGAAGAAAAACTGTTTTTT
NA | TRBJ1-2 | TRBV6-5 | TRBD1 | CASSYSRQGPGYTF | TGTGCCAGCAGTTACTCGAGACAGGGCCCTGGCTACACCTTC
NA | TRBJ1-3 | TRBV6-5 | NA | CASSYSILSGNTIYF | TGTGCCAGCAGTTACTCCATCCTGTCTGGAAACACCATATATTTT
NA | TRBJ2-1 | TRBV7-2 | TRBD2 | CASSQMTSGHNEQFF | TGTGCCAGCAGCCAGATGACTAGCGGCCACAATGAGCAGTTCTTC
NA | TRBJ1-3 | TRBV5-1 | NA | CASSLGTGNTIYF | TGCGCCAGCAGCTTGGGAACTGGAAACACCATATATTTT
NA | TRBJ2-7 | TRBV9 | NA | CASSPQGGGYEQYF | TGTGCCAGCAGCCCACAGGGAGGGGGATACGAGCAGTACTTC
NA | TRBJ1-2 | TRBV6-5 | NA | CASSYGEGKYGYTF | TGTGCCAGCAGTTACGGGGAGGGGAAATATGGCTACACCTTC
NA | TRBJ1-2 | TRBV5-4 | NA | CASSFYGANYGYTF | TGTGCCAGCAGCTTTTACGGAGCTAACTATGGCTACACCTTC
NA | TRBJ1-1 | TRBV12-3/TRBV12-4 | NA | CASSLLGWTEAFF | TGTGCCAGCAGTTTACTGGGGTGGACTGAAGCTTTCTTT
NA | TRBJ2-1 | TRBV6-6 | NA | CASNAWDNEQFF | TGTGCCAGCAATGCCTGGGACAATGAGCAGTTCTTC
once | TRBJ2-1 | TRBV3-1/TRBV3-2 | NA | CASSQDLVPYNEQFF | TGTGCCAGCAGCCAAGATCTTGTCCCCTACAATGAGCAGTTCTTC
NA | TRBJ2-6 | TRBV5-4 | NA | CASSQPGSGANVLTF | TGTGCCAGCAGCCAGCCAGGCTCTGGGGCCAACGTCCTGACTTTC
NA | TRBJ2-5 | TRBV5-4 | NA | CASSSPTGTKETQYF | TGTGCCAGCAGCTCGCCGACAGGGACTAAAGAGACCCAGTACTTC
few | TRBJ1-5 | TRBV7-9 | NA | CASSSQGGQPQHF | TGTGCCAGCAGCTCACAGGGAGGTCAGCCCCAGCATTTT
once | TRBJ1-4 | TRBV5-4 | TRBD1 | CASSWEGQRNEKLFF | TGTGCCAGCAGCTGGGAGGGACAGAGGAATGAAAAACTGTTTTTT
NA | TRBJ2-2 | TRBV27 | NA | CASSLSVRGERSNTGELFF | TGTGCCAGCAGTTTATCGGTACGAGGGGAAAGGTCGAACACCGGGGAGCTGTTTTTT
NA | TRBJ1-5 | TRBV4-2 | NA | CASSQDLGQINQPQHF | TGTGCCAGCAGCCAAGATCTCGGCCAGATCAATCAGCCCCAGCATTTT
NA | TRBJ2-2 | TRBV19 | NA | CASSMQGVNTGELFF | TGTGCCAGTAGTATGCAGGGAGTAAACACCGGGGAGCTGTTTTTT
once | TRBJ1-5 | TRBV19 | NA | CASSNVIRRVQPQHF | TGTGCCAGTAGTAACGTGATCCGAAGGGTTCAGCCCCAGCATTTT
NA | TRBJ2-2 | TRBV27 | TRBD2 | CASSLRYSGRAIGAGELFF | TGTGCCAGCAGTTTACGATATAGCGGGAGGGCCATTGGAGCCGGGGAGCTGTTTTTT